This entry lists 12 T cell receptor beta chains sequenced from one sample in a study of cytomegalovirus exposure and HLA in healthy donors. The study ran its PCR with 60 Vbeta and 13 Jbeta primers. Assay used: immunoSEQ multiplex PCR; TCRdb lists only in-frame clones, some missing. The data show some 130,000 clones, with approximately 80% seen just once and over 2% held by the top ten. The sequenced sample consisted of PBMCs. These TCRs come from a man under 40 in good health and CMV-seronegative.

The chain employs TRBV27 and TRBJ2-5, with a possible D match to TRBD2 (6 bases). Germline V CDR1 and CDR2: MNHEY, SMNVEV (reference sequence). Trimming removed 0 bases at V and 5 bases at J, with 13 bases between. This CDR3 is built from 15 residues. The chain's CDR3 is CASSLSGGWMETQYF. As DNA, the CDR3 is TGTGCCAGCAGTTTATCCGGGGGATGGATGGAGACCCAGTACTTC.

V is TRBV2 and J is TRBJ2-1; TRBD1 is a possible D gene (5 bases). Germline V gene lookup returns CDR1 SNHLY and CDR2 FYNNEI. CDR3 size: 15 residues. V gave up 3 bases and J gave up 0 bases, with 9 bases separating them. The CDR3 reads CASSDSRGSYNEQFF. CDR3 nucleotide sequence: TGTGCCAGCAGTGATTCTAGGGGCTCCTACAATGAGCAGTTCTTC. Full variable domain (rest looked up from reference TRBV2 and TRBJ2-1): EPEVTQTPSHQVTQMGQEVILRCVPISNHLYFYWYRQILGQKVEFLVSFYNNEISEKSEIFDDQFSVERPDGSNFTLKIRSTKLEDSAMYFCASSDSRGSYNEQFFGPGTRLTVL.

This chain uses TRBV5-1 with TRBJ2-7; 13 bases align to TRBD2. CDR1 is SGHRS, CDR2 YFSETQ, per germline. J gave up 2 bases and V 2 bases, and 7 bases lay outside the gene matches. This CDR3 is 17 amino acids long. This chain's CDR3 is CASSLGLAGVTAYEQYF. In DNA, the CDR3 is TGCGCCAGCAGCTTAGGACTAGCGGGAGTCACCGCCTACGAGCAGTACTTC.

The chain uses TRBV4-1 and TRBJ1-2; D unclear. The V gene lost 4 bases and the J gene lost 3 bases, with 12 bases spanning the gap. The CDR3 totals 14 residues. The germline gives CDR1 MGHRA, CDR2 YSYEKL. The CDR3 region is CASSPVTPYYGYTF. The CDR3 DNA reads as TGCGCCAGCAGCCCAGTGACACCCTACTATGGCTACACCTTC.

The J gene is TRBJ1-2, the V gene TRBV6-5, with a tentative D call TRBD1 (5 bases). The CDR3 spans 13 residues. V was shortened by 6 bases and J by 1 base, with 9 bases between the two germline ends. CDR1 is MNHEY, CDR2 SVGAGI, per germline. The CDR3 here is CASRPTVNYGYTF. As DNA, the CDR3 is TGTGCCAGCAGGCCGACAGTTAACTATGGCTACACCTTC.

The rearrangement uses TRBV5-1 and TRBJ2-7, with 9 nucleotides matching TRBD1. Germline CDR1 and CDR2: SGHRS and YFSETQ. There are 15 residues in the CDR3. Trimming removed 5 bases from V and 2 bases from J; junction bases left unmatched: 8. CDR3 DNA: TGCGCCAGCAGAACAGGACAGGGGACCACCTACGAGCAGTACTTC. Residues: CASRTGQGTTYEQYF.

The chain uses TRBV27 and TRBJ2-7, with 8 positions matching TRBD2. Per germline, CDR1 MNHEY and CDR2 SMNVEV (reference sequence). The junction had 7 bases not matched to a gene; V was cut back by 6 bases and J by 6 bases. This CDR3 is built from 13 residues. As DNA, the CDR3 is TGTGCCAGCAGGCCGGGACTAGAAGCCGAGCAGTACTTC. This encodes CASRPGLEAEQYF.

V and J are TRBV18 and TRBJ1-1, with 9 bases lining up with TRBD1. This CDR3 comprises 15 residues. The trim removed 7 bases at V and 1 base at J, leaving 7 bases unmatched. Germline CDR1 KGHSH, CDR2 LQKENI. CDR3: CASLLTGGANTEAFF. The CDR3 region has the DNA TGTGCCAGCTTACTAACAGGGGGCGCGAACACTGAAGCTTTCTTT.

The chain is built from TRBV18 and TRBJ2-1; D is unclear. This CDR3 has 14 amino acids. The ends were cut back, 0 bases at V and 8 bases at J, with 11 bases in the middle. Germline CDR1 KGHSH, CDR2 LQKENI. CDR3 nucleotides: TGTGCCAGCTCACCACCCCCAGCTAGGTATGAGCAGTTCTTC. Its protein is CASSPPPARYEQFF.

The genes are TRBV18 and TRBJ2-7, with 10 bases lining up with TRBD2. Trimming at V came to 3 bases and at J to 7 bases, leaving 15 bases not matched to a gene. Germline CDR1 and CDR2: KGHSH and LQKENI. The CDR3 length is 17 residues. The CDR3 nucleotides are TGTGCCAGCTCACCGGCAGAAGGGACTAGCGAGATACTTGAGCAGTACTTC. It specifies CASSPAEGTSEILEQYF.

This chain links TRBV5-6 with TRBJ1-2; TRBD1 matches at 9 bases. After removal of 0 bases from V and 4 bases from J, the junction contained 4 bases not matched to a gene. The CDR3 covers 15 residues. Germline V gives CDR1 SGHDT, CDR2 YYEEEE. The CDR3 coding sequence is TGTGCCAGCAGCTTGGGGACAGGGGTGGCCTATGGCTACACCTTC. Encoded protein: CASSLGTGVAYGYTF.

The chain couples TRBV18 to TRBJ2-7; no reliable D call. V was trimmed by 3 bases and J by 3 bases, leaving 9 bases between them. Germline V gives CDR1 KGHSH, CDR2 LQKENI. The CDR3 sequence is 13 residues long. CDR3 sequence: CASSPGQDYEQYF. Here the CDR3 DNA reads TGTGCCAGCTCACCTGGGCAGGACTACGAGCAGTACTTC. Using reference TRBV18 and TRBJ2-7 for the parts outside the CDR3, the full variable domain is NAGVMQNPRHLVRRRGQEARLRCSPMKGHSHVYWYRQLPEEGLKFMVYLQKENIIDESGMPKERFSAEFPKEGPSILRIQQVVRGDSAAYFCASSPGQDYEQYFGPGTRLTVT.